This T cell receptor beta chain was captured by sequencing in a study of PD-1 blockade in classical Hodgkin lymphoma. Findings and limits, study-wide: Patients who responded completely had about the same baseline diversity as newly diagnosed patients.

On this clone: No antigen is known for it.

Some clones are missing from TCRdb's copy, which holds only in-frame ones; the method was immunoSEQ multiplex PCR. The sample lists around 25,000 clones; about 82% were seen once. The length of the CDR3 is 13 residues. Germline-derived CDR1 and CDR2 are MNHEY and SVGAGI. V lost 5 bases and J 0 bases, leaving 8 bases between the germline ends. Each of the patients experienced relapse following autologous stem cell transplantation, and their brentuximab vedotin exposure differed. The sample consisted of peripheral blood mononuclear cells (PBMCs), taken before the second cycle of nivolumab. This chain joins TRBV6-5 and TRBJ2-7, with D tentatively TRBD1 or TRBD2 (6 bases each). The origin of this receptor is a human donor with classical Hodgkin lymphoma. Written as DNA, the CDR3 is TGTGCCAGCAGTAAGGGGGGCTCCTACGAGCAGTACTTC. It encodes CASSKGGSYEQYF.